The 5 T cell receptor beta chains listed next were all sequenced from one sample in a study of monozygotic twins with cystic fibrosis. The data were produced by immunoSEQ multiplex PCR, yet TCRdb's version contains in-frame clones alone and is incomplete. This sample has 8,000 to 10,000 clones; over 80% occur once, and the top ten carry more than 4.5%. Sequenced input: blood. The receptor source for this set is a boy between 2 and 15 years old with cystic fibrosis.

The chain carries TRBV4-1 and TRBJ1-4, with TRBD1 matching 9 bases. CDR1 and CDR2 (germline): MGHRA, YSYEKL. Trimming cost V 0 bases and J 7 bases; bases outside gene matches: 3. This CDR3 is 15 amino acids long. The CDR3 DNA follows: TGCGCCAGCAGCCAAGAGGGACAGGGCCTTGAAAAACTGTTTTTT. Amino acids: CASSQEGQGLEKLFF.

The chain's CDR3 is CASSSLSGSLSGNTIYF. The DNA of the CDR3 is TGTGCCAGCAGCTCCTTATCAGGCTCCCTCTCTGGAAACACCATATATTTT. The chain carries TRBV11-1 and TRBJ1-3; no reliable D call. The germline V gene has CDR1 SGHAT and CDR2 FQDESV (reference sequence). V was trimmed by 4 bases and J by 0 bases, leaving 16 bases between them. The CDR3 is 17 residues long. The full variable domain, rest sourced from reference TRBV11-1 and TRBJ1-3, is EAEVAQSPRYKITEKSQAVAFWCDPISGHATLYWYRQILGQGPELLVQFQDESVVDDSQLPKDRFSAERLKGVDSTLKIQPAELGDSAMYLCASSSLSGSLSGNTIYFGEGSWLTVV.

J is TRBJ1-4 and V is TRBV30; unclear D gene. The CDR3 is made up of 11 amino acids. CDR1 and CDR2 (germline): GTSNPN, SVGIG (reference sequence). The V end was cut by 5 bases, the J end by 2 bases, with 3 bases between. Here the CDR3 reads CAWGTNEKLFF. In DNA form, the CDR3 reads TGTGCCTGGGGGACTAATGAAAAACTGTTTTTT.

This chain joins TRBV29-1 and TRBJ1-2, with 10 bases aligning to TRBD1. This CDR3 comprises 13 residues. V was clipped by 6 bases and J by 2 bases; unmatched bases: 3. Per the germline V gene, CDR1 is SQVTM and CDR2 is ANQGSEA. The DNA for the CDR3 is TGCAGCGTCGGACAGGGGGAAAACTATGGCTACACCTTC. Its protein product is CSVGQGENYGYTF.

This chain links TRBV6-1 with TRBJ2-7; D may be TRBD1 (6 bases). The V and J ends lost 3 bases and 3 bases respectively, with 12 bases between them. CDR3 length equals 14 residues. Germline CDR1 MNHNS, CDR2 SASEGT. CDR3 in amino acids: CASSDRTANYEQYV. In DNA form, the CDR3 reads TGTGCCAGCAGTGACAGGACAGCAAACTACGAGCAGTACGTC.